The text below deals with one T cell receptor (beta chain). Its antigen is currently unknown. Generated by immunoSEQ multiplex PCR, the TCRdb table keeps only in-frame clones and is missing some. Here the sample spans tens of thousands of clones, 71% being singletons. This sample was taken from a study of T cell clones after liver transplantation. About the research overall: Samples came from ITN030ST, which attempted immunosuppression withdrawal within 2 years of liver transplantation. Until 12-24 months post-transplant, subjects got standard immunosuppression and no induction. Three of the eight recipients were HCV-positive; the rest had non-autoimmune, non-viral transplant indications. Overall study findings and caveats: Rather than being deleted, graft donor-reactive T cells may have moved into the graft.

The CDR3 loop spans 15 amino acids. The V gene lost 7 bases and the J gene lost 1 base, with 13 bases spanning the gap. The V gene's germline CDR1 is SGHTA and CDR2 FQGNSA. The gene calls are TRBV7-2 and TRBJ2-2, with D tentatively TRBD2 (6 bases). Source: CD4+ T cells from blood, taken before liver transplant. This TCR was sampled from a human donor who received a liver transplant. DNA of the CDR3: TGTGCCAGCAAGGTGGGGACTGGGAACACCGGGGAGCTGTTTTTT. Amino acid sequence: CASKVGTGNTGELFF.